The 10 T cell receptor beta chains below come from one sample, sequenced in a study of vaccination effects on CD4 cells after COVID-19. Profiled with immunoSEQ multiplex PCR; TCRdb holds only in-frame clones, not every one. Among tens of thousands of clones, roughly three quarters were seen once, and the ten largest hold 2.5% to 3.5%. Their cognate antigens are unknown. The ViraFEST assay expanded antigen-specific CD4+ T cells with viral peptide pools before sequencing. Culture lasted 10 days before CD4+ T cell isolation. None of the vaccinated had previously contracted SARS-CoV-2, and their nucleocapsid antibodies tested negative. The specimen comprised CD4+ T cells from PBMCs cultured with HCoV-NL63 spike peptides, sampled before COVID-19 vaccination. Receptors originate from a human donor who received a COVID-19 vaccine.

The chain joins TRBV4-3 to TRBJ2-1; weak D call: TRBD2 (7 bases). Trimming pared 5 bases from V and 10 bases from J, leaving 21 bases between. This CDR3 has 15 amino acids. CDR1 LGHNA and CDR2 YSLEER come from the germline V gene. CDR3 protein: CASSKRLAGTREQFF. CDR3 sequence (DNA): TGCGCCAGCAGCAAGAGACTAGCAGGGACACGGGAGCAGTTCTTC.

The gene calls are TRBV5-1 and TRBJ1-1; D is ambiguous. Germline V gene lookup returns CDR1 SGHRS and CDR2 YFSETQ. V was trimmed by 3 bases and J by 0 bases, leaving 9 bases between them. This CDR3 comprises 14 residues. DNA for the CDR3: TGCGCCAGCAGCTATGAACCTATGAACACTGAAGCTTTCTTT. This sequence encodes CASSYEPMNTEAFF.

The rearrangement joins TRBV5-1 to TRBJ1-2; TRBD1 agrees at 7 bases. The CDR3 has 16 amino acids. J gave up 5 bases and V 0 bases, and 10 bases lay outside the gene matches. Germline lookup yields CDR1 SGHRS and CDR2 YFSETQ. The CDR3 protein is CASSLAPSRDRYGYTF. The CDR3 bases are TGCGCCAGCAGCTTGGCCCCATCACGGGACAGATATGGCTACACCTTC.

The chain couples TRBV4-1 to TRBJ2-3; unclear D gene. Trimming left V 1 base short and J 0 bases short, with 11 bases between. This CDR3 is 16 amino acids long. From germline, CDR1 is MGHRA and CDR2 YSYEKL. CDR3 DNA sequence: TGCGCCAGCAGCCAAGTGGAAGGGCTGAGCACAGATACGCAGTATTTT. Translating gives CASSQVEGLSTDTQYF.

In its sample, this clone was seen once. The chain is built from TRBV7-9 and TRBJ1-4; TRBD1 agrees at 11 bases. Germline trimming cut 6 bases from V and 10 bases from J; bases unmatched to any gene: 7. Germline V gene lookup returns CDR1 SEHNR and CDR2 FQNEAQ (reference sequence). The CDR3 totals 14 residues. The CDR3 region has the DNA TGTGCCAGCAGTCGCCCGGGACAGGGGGGAAAACTGTTTTTT. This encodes CASSRPGQGGKLFF.

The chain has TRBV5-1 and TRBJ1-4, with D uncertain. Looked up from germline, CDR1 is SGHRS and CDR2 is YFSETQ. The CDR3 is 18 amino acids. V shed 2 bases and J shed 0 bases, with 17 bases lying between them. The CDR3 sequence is CASSLQGLKRATNEKLFF. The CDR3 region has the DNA TGCGCCAGCAGCTTACAAGGGTTAAAGCGGGCAACTAATGAAAAACTGTTTTTT.

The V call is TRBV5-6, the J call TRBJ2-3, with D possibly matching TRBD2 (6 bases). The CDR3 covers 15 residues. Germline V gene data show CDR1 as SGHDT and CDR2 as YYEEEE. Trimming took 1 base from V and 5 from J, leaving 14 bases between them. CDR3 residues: CASSLQRRGGDTQYF. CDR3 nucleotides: TGTGCCAGCAGCTTGCAAAGACGGGGAGGAGATACGCAGTATTTT.

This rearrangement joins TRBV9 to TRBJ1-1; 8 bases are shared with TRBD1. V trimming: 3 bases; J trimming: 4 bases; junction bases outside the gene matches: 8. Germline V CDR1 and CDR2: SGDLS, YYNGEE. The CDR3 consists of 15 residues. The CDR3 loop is CASSGNRGFSTEAFF. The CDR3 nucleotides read TGTGCCAGCAGCGGGAACAGGGGGTTTAGCACTGAAGCTTTCTTT.

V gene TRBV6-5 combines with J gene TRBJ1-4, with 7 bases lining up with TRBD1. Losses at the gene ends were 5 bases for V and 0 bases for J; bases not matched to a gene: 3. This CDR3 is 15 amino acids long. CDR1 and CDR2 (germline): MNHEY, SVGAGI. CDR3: CASSRTGSTNEKLFF. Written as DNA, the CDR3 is TGTGCCAGCAGTAGGACAGGTTCAACTAATGAAAAACTGTTTTTT.

The CDR3 reads CATGRQGASTDTQYF. CDR3 DNA sequence: TGTGCCACTGGACGACAGGGGGCCAGCACAGATACGCAGTATTTT. V gene TRBV15 combines with J gene TRBJ2-3; 10 bases map to TRBD1. Germline assignment: CDR1 LNHNV and CDR2 YYDKDF (reference sequence). The CDR3 spans 15 residues. V was clipped by 9 bases and J by 0 bases; unmatched bases: 6.